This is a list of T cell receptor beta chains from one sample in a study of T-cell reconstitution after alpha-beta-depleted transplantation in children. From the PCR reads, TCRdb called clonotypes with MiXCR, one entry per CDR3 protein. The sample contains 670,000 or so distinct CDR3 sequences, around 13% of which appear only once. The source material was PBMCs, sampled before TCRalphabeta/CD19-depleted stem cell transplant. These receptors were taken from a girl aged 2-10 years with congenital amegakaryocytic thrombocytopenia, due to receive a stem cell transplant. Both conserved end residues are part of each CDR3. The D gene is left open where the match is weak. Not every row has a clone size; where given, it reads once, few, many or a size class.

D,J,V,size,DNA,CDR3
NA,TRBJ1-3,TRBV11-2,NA,TGTGCCAGCAGAAGACTCACAGGGACTGGAAACACCATATATTTT,CASRRLTGTGNTIYF
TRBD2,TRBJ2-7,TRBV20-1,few,TGCAGTGCTAGGGAACCACCGACTAGCGGGAGGGAGAGGTACGAGCAGTACTTC,CSAREPPTSGRERYEQYF
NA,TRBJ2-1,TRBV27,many,TGTGCCAGCAGTTTTTCGGCTACCAATGAGCAGTTCTTC,CASSFSATNEQFF
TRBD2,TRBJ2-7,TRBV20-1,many,TGCAGTGCTAGGACTAGCGAACCCTACGAGCAGTACTTC,CSARTSEPYEQYF
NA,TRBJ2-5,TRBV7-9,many,TGTGCCAGCAGCTTACTCCGGTCTCAAGAGACCCAGTACTTC,CASSLLRSQETQYF
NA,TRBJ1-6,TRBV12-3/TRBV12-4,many,TGTGCCAGCAGCCAGGGGTCCTATAATTCACCCCTCCACTTT,CASSQGSYNSPLHF
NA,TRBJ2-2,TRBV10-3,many,TGTGCCATCAGTGAAGGACTGCCCGGGGAGCTGTTTTTT,CAISEGLPGELFF
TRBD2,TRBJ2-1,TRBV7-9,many,TGTGCCAGCAGCCCGATATCATCGCTAGCGGGAGGTAATGAGCAGTTCTTC,CASSPISSLAGGNEQFF
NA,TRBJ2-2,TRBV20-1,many,TGCAGTGCAGGGGCTAGGTTCGGGGAGCTGTTTTTT,CSAGARFGELFF
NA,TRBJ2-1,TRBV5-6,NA,TGTGCCAGCAGCCCGAACCCTTACAATGAGCAGTTCTTC,CASSPNPYNEQFF
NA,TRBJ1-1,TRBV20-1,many,TGCAGTGCTCCACAGGGAGACACTGAAGCTTTCTTT,CSAPQGDTEAFF
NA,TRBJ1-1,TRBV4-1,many,TGCGCCAGCACAACCGCGAGGAGCCTGAACACTGAAGCTTTCTTT,CASTTARSLNTEAFF
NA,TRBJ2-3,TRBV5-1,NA,TGCGCCAGCAGCTTGGCCTTTCAGGGGCTCACAGATACGCAGTATTTT,CASSLAFQGLTDTQYF
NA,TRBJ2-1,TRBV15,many,TGTGCCACCAGCGGAACCCTGACGGGTGATGAGCAGTTCTTC,CATSGTLTGDEQFF
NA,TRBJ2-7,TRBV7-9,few,TGTGCCAGCAGCTCGGGACAATTCGAGCAGTACTTC,CASSSGQFEQYF
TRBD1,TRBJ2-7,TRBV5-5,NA,TGTGCCAGCAGCTTCCAGGGGGTGTCCTACGAGCAGTACTTC,CASSFQGVSYEQYF